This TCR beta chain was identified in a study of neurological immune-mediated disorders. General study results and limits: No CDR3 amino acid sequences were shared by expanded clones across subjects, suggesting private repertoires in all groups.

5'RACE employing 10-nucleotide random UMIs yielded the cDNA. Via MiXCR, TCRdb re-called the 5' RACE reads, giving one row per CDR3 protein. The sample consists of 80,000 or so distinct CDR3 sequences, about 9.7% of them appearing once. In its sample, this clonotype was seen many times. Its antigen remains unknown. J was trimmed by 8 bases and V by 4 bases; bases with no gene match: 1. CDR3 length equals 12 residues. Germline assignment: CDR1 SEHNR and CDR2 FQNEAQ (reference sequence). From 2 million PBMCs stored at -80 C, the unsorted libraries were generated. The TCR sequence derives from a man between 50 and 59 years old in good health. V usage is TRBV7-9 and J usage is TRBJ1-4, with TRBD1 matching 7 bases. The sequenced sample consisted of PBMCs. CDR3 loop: CASSSTGEKLFF. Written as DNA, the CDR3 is TGTGCCAGCAGCTCGACAGGGGAAAAACTGTTTTTT. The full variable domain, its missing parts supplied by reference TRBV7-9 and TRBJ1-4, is DTGVSQNPRHKITKRGQNVTFRCDPISEHNRLYWYRQTLGQGPEFLTYFQNEAQLEKSRLLSDRFSAERPKGSFSTLEIQRTEQGDSAMYLCASSSTGEKLFFGSGTQLSVL.